The clone carrying this T cell receptor (beta chain) was found a few times. What it binds is not known. V trimming: 1 base; J trimming: 7 bases; junction bases outside the gene matches: 9. CDR3 length: 16 amino acids. Per the germline V gene, CDR1 is LNHNV and CDR2 is YYDKDF (reference sequence). This specimen comes from a study of T cells in Graves' hyperthyroidism and ophthalmopathy. Turning to the study itself: Peripheral blood sampling occurred at initial diagnosis, before any treatment. Study-wide findings and caveats: Ophthalmopathy and stable hyperthyroidism were told apart by a 13 V-J model. Ophthalmopathy, which appeared later, was predicted by the model a median roughly 6.4 months before onset.

The source material, RNA transcripts, was used to amplify TCR beta CDR3 regions. The HTBI set primed first-round TCR CDR3 RT-PCR. TCRdb redid the calling of the multiplex PCR reads with MiXCR, one entry per CDR3 protein. The sample shows under 800,000 distinct CDR3 sequences, 14% of them seen only once. Those with hyperthyroidism were 18 to 65 years old, newly diagnosed, and ill for under 2 months. The sequence came from a woman between 18 and 30 years old with Graves' hyperthyroidism. This chain joins TRBV15 and TRBJ1-5; 8 bases fit TRBD1. The sequencing input was blood. DNA for the CDR3: TGTGCCACCAGCAGAGCAAGAGGGCCAGGGGGCCAGCCCCAGCATTTT. Protein product: CATSRARGPGGQPQHF. The whole variable domain, remainder taken from reference TRBV15 and TRBJ1-5, is DAMVIQNPRYQVTQFGKPVTLSCSQTLNHNVMYWYQQKSSQAPKLLFHYYDKDFNNEADTPDNFQSRRPNTSFCFLDIRSPGLGDTAMYLCATSRARGPGGQPQHFGDGTRLSIL.